This entry lists 26 T cell receptor beta chains sequenced from one sample in a study of blood T cell repertoires in COVID-19. TCRdb's copy holds only in-frame clones and misses some; the assay was immunoSEQ multiplex PCR. This sample has 200,000 or so clones, with 70% to 85% found just once. The sample taken for sequencing was peripheral blood. All receptors derive from a man aged 35 to 55 who had recovered from COVID-19.

The rearrangement joins TRBV12-3 or TRBV12-4 to TRBJ1-1; D unresolved. The CDR3 covers 12 residues. Trimming pared 3 bases from V and 7 bases from J, leaving 9 bases between. The CDR3 nucleotides read TGTGCCAGCAGTTTTGGGGAGTTTGAAGCTTTCTTT. Translation gives CASSFGEFEAFF.

The chain has TRBV18 and TRBJ1-1, with a weak D call TRBD1 (5 bases). Germline V lookup: CDR1 KGHSH, CDR2 LQKENI. With 5 bases removed from V and 4 bases from J, the gap between germline ends came to 14 bases. CDR3 length: 14 amino acids. The CDR3 DNA is TGTGCCAGCTCAGCTGACAGTTCGGGCACTGAAGCTTTCTTT. Protein product: CASSADSSGTEAFF. Full variable domain (missing parts from reference TRBV18 and TRBJ1-1): NAGVMQNPRHLVRRRGQEARLRCSPMKGHSHVYWYRQLPEEGLKFMVYLQKENIIDESGMPKERFSAEFPKEGPSILRIQQVVRGDSAAYFCASSADSSGTEAFFGQGTRLTVV.

The CDR3 DNA sequence: TGTGCCAGCAGCCCAAGCGATAACTATGGCTACACCTTC. Encoded protein: CASSPSDNYGYTF. J is TRBJ1-2 and V is TRBV5-6; no clear D. Germline CDR1 and CDR2: SGHDT and YYEEEE. The CDR3 spans 13 residues. V was shortened by 4 bases and J by 1 base, with 8 bases between the two germline ends.

The chain recombines TRBV2 with TRBJ2-5; D may be TRBD2 (5 bases). The ends were cut back, 7 bases at V and 4 bases at J, with 13 bases in the middle. This CDR3 is 13 amino acids long. CDR1 and CDR2 from the germline V gene are SNHLY and FYNNEI. The CDR3 reads CASTPVSGETQYF. DNA of the CDR3: TGTGCCAGCACCCCCGTGAGCGGAGAGACCCAGTACTTC.

The rearrangement links TRBV2 to TRBJ1-1; no firm D call. The V and J ends lost 6 bases and 7 bases respectively, with 18 bases between them. The germline V gene has CDR1 SNHLY and CDR2 FYNNEI. The CDR3 extends over 14 amino acids. The CDR3 region is CASRVISGVGEAFF. The CDR3 nucleotides read TGTGCCAGCAGGGTTATTTCCGGGGTCGGTGAAGCTTTCTTT. Together with reference TRBV2 and TRBJ1-1, the CDR3 gives the full variable domain: EPEVTQTPSHQVTQMGQEVILRCVPISNHLYFYWYRQILGQKVEFLVSFYNNEISEKSEIFDDQFSVERPDGSNFTLKIRSTKLEDSAMYFCASRVISGVGEAFFGQGTRLTVV.

This chain connects TRBV11-3 to TRBJ2-3; D is unclear. The CDR3 is made up of 13 amino acids. The V gene lost 5 bases and the J gene lost 7 bases, with 13 bases spanning the gap. The germline CDR1 and CDR2 sequences are SGHNT and YENEEA. CDR3 coding DNA: TGTGCCAGCAGCCCGGGTGATGTGAATACGCAGTATTTT. It codes for CASSPGDVNTQYF. Complete variable domain (other parts from reference TRBV11-3 and TRBJ2-3): EAGVVQSPRYKIIEKKQPVAFWCNPISGHNTLYWYLQNLGQGPELLIRYENEEAVDDSQLPKDRFSAERLKGVDSTLKIQPAELGDSAVYLCASSPGDVNTQYFGPGTRLTVL.

The chain recombines TRBV6-5 with TRBJ1-4; D is possibly TRBD1 (6 bases). The CDR3 runs 15 residues. V lost 6 bases and J 5 bases, leaving 16 bases between the germline ends. Germline-derived CDR1 and CDR2 are MNHEY and SVGAGI. The CDR3 reads CASSDGTLQNEKLFF. CDR3 in DNA: TGTGCCAGCAGCGACGGGACACTACAAAATGAAAAACTGTTTTTT.

The V gene is TRBV6-6, the J gene TRBJ1-2; TRBD1 might be the D (5 bases). The CDR3 has 14 amino acids. Germline CDR1 reads MNHNY; CDR2 reads SVGAGI (reference sequence). Trimming took off 7 bases at V and 3 bases at J, with 15 bases between the two ends. CDR3 loop: CASTSLGDYYGYTF. Written as DNA, the CDR3 is TGTGCCAGCACCTCCTTGGGGGACTACTATGGCTACACCTTC.

The V call is TRBV2, the J call TRBJ1-4; 9 bases align to TRBD1. CDR3 length equals 15 residues. Trimming removed 5 bases from V and 7 bases from J; junction bases left unmatched: 8. CDR1 SNHLY and CDR2 FYNNEI come from the germline V gene. The CDR3 DNA reads TGTGCCAGCAGTCTTCGGGGACAGGGTTTTGAAAAACTGTTTTTT. This codes for CASSLRGQGFEKLFF.

The rearrangement links TRBV10-3 to TRBJ2-5; 8 nucleotides line up with TRBD2. V lost 2 bases to trimming and J lost 3 bases; unmatched junction nucleotides: 2. Per the germline V gene, CDR1 is ENHRY and CDR2 is SYGVKD. The CDR3 runs 14 residues. CDR3 in DNA: TGTGCCATCAGTGAGGGGACTAGAAAAGAGACCCAGTACTTC. It yields the protein CAISEGTRKETQYF.

The chain recombines TRBV5-1 with TRBJ1-1, with D possibly matching TRBD1 (6 bases). The CDR3 has 15 residues. CDR1 is SGHRS, CDR2 YFSETQ, per germline. Trimming took 9 bases from V and 3 from J, leaving 21 bases between them. CDR3 residues: CATREGGGADTEAFF. CDR3 DNA sequence: TGCGCCACCCGGGAGGGGGGGGGCGCGGACACTGAAGCTTTCTTT.

This clone has only a few counts. Here the CDR3 DNA reads TGTGCCAGCAGTCCACCCCCTATCCGAACAGGGTCTCGTGGCTACACCTTC. Amino acids: CASSPPPIRTGSRGYTF. The chain recombines TRBV6-6 with TRBJ1-2; D perhaps matches TRBD1 (6 bases). V shed 5 bases and J shed 7 bases, with 26 bases lying between them. The germline CDR1 and CDR2 sequences are MNHNY and SVGAGI (reference sequence). This CDR3 region has 17 residues.

The V gene is TRBV13, the J gene TRBJ1-2; D not resolved. The ends were cut back, 0 bases at V and 5 bases at J, with 4 bases in the middle. This CDR3 is built from 12 residues. The V gene's germline CDR1 is PRHDT and CDR2 FYEKMQ (reference sequence). In nucleotides, the CDR3 is TGTGCCAGCAGCTTAGGCGGGTATGGCTACACCTTC. Protein sequence: CASSLGGYGYTF.

The chain is built from TRBV5-1 and TRBJ1-3; 9 bases line up with TRBD1. Germline V lookup: CDR1 SGHRS, CDR2 YFSETQ. V lost 0 bases to trimming and J lost 0 bases; unmatched junction nucleotides: 4. The CDR3 spans 17 residues. The CDR3 DNA is TGCGCCAGCAGCTTGGACGACAGGGGGAGCTCTGGAAACACCATATATTTT. This gives the protein CASSLDDRGSSGNTIYF.

The chain carries TRBV9 and TRBJ1-1; the D gene is possibly TRBD1 (5 bases). The CDR3 totals 19 residues. Germline V lookup: CDR1 SGDLS, CDR2 YYNGEE. Trimming took off 0 bases at V and 0 bases at J, with 21 bases between the two ends. The CDR3 region is CASSVVSGGASRMNTEAFF. The CDR3 nucleotides read TGTGCCAGCAGCGTAGTATCCGGCGGGGCGAGTAGGATGAACACTGAAGCTTTCTTT.

The chain employs TRBV9 and TRBJ2-3, with D possibly being TRBD2 (5 bases). Germline V lookup: CDR1 SGDLS, CDR2 YYNGEE. The CDR3 loop spans 15 amino acids. Trimming pared 3 bases from V and 2 bases from J, leaving 13 bases between. CDR3 DNA: TGTGCCAGCAGCGAACACGGCGGACTCACAGATACGCAGTATTTT. Its protein product is CASSEHGGLTDTQYF.

The CDR3: CASSGLGGSSYEQYF. The CDR3 nucleotides read TGCGCCAGCAGCGGCCTGGGGGGGAGCTCCTACGAGCAGTACTTC. The rearrangement links TRBV5-1 to TRBJ2-7; 7 positions agree with TRBD2. The CDR3 is 15 amino acids. Germline CDR1 SGHRS, CDR2 YFSETQ. The ends lost 4 bases at V and 0 bases at J; junction bases unmatched: 7.

V usage is TRBV7-9 and J usage is TRBJ1-6; D is possibly TRBD1 (5 bases). CDR3 length: 16 amino acids. The germline V and J ends were trimmed by 0 bases and 10 bases, with 16 bases remaining between them. The germline V gene encodes CDR1 SEHNR and CDR2 FQNEAQ (reference sequence). The CDR3 reads CASSLAPARAESPLHF. As DNA, the CDR3 is TGTGCCAGCAGCTTAGCGCCCGCCAGGGCGGAATCACCCCTCCACTTT.

The chain employs TRBV25-1 and TRBJ2-5, with D perhaps TRBD1 (6 bases). The V and J ends lost 3 bases and 4 bases respectively, with 15 bases between them. Germline CDR1 reads MGHDK; CDR2 reads SYGVNS. The length of the CDR3 is 15 residues. Here the CDR3 reads CASSDRKGVGETQYF. In DNA, the CDR3 is TGTGCCAGCAGTGATCGTAAGGGGGTAGGAGAGACCCAGTACTTC. The variable domain in full, with the rest retrieved from reference TRBV25-1 and TRBJ2-5, is EADIYQTPRYLVIGTGKKITLECSQTMGHDKMYWYQQDPGMELHLIHYSYGVNSTEKGDLSSESTVSRIRTEHFPLTLESARPSHTSQYLCASSDRKGVGETQYFGPGTRLLVL.

The rearrangement joins TRBV7-2 to TRBJ2-7, with a possible D match to TRBD2 (6 bases). The CDR3 totals 14 residues. The germline gives CDR1 SGHTA, CDR2 FQGNSA. The germline V and J ends were trimmed by 6 bases and 3 bases, with 15 bases remaining between them. CDR3 in DNA: TGTGCCAGCAGTGGTTGGCGGGGTTACTACGAGCAGTACTTC. Translated, it gives CASSGWRGYYEQYF.

V is TRBV24-1 and J is TRBJ1-5; TRBD1 aligns across 9 bases. The CDR3 has 15 residues. Losses at the gene ends were 1 base for V and 8 bases for J; bases not matched to a gene: 5. Per the germline V gene, CDR1 is KGHDR and CDR2 is SFDVKD. DNA for the CDR3: TGTGCCACCAGTGATTTAGGTACAGGGGGCAAGCCCCAGCATTTT. Amino acid sequence: CATSDLGTGGKPQHF.

In its sample, this clone was seen many times. The rearrangement links TRBV6-2 or TRBV6-3 to TRBJ1-5, with D uncertain. The CDR3 spans 15 residues. The germline CDR1 and CDR2 sequences are MNHEY and SVGEGT. Between the trimmed V and J ends, which lost 0 bases and 2 bases, there was a span of 8 bases. The CDR3 is CASSYSNLGNQPQHF. CDR3 in DNA: TGTGCCAGCAGTTACTCCAACTTGGGCAATCAGCCCCAGCATTTT.

The chain uses TRBV27 and TRBJ2-2; 9 bases are a match to TRBD2. This CDR3 contains 15 residues. The trim removed 7 bases at V and 7 bases at J, leaving 10 bases unmatched. Germline-derived CDR1 and CDR2 are MNHEY and SMNVEV (reference sequence). DNA of the CDR3: TGTGCCAGCATGCTGTGGCGGGGGGGAATCGGGGAGCTGTTTTTT. Translation gives CASMLWRGGIGELFF.

This chain links TRBV6-4 with TRBJ1-1; possibly TRBD1 for D (5 bases). Germline-derived CDR1 and CDR2 are MRHNA and SNTAGT. CDR3 length equals 13 residues. V lost 6 bases and J 1 base, leaving 9 bases between the germline ends. In nucleotides, the CDR3 is TGTGCCAGCAGCCAAGACAGGAACACTGAAGCTTTCTTT. This encodes CASSQDRNTEAFF.

This clone was seen more than once but under ten times. The J gene is TRBJ1-6, the V gene TRBV19; a possible D gene is TRBD1 (5 bases). This CDR3 has 17 amino acids. CDR1 and CDR2 (germline): LNHDA, SQIVND (reference sequence). V gave up 9 bases and J gave up 0 bases, with 18 bases separating them. The CDR3 loop reads CASLPGPESSYNSPLHF. The CDR3 DNA is TGTGCCAGCCTCCCAGGGCCGGAAAGCTCCTATAATTCACCCCTCCACTTT. The entire variable domain, with the rest obtained from reference TRBV19 and TRBJ1-6, is as follows: DGGITQSPKYLFRKEGQNVTLSCEQNLNHDAMYWYRQDPGQGLRLIYYSQIVNDFQKGDIAEGYSVSREKKESFPLTVTSAQKNPTAFYLCASLPGPESSYNSPLHFGNGTRLTVT.

V usage is TRBV10-3 and J usage is TRBJ2-5, with D unclear. The CDR3 spans 15 residues. V dropped 0 bases and J dropped 4 bases, with 12 bases sitting between them. Germline V lookup: CDR1 ENHRY, CDR2 SYGVKD. CDR3 region: CAISESQSVRETQYF. DNA of the CDR3: TGTGCCATCAGTGAGTCCCAGTCCGTCCGAGAGACCCAGTACTTC.